The entry below gives a single T cell receptor (beta chain) sequence along with its context. Its cognate antigen is unknown. This entry is derived from a study of CD8 T cells in Susac syndrome. Deletions cut 4 bases from V and 3 bases from J, with 10 bases between. The germline CDR1 and CDR2 sequences are KGHSH and LQKENI. The CDR3 extends over 13 amino acids. Findings of the study overall: By the study's own acknowledgment, its TCR sequencing and HLA analysis included relatively few individuals.

Random hexamers primed reverse transcription of about 0.45 to 1 ug RNA. The immunoSEQ assay covered 54 Vbeta and 13 Jbeta segments for CDR3. TCRdb used MiXCR to reprocess the immunoSEQ multiplex PCR reads, holding one entry per CDR3 protein. The sample holds approximately 230,000 distinct CDR3 sequences, 80% to 95% seen once. The T cells that were sequenced for TCR beta were CD8+ and CD4+ cells from blood. While CD8+ and CD4+ T cells were isolated negatively, TEMRA cells were enriched by FACS. V usage is TRBV18 and J usage is TRBJ2-7; D is perhaps TRBD1 (6 bases). The TCR sequence derives from a human donor with multiple sclerosis. The sample consisted of CD4+ T cells from PBMCs. CDR3 amino acids: CASSLGGSYEQYV. In nucleotides, the CDR3 is TGTGCCAGCTCACTTGGGGGCAGCTACGAGCAGTACGTC.